This T cell receptor beta chain came from a study of T cell responses to AZD1222 COVID-19 vaccine. Germline lookup yields CDR1 LGHNA and CDR2 YNFKEQ. The CDR3 is made up of 14 amino acids. Between the trimmed V and J ends, which lost 4 bases and 4 bases, there was a span of 13 bases. Sequenced by immunoSEQ multiplex PCR; TCRdb stores in-frame clones only, minus some. This table holds 170,000 or so clones, roughly nine tenths found once. Details on this clone: What it recognizes is unknown.

General study points: Once two AZD1222 doses were given, Spike-specific TCR breadth and depth went up.

This specimen consisted of peripheral blood, obtained on day 0 of AZD1222 vaccination. V usage is TRBV4-2 and J usage is TRBJ1-1; a possible D gene is TRBD1 (6 bases). This clonotype was obtained from an adult in good health. CDR3 nucleotides: TGTGCCAGCAGCCCGGCCGAGGGGGGCACTGAAGCTTTCTTT. Translation: CASSPAEGGTEAFF.